Listed below are T cell receptor beta chains from one sample, sequenced in a study of STAT5B mutations in CD4+ large granular lymphocyte leukemia. Profiled with immunoSEQ multiplex PCR; TCRdb holds only in-frame clones, not every one. The data hold 40,000 to 55,000 clones, with around 81% observed a single time. Material for sequencing was CD4+ T cells from blood buffy coats. The receptors shown here come from a human donor in good health. Both conserved end residues are part of each CDR3. A D gene is named only where the DNA matches it firmly. For some rows the clone size is stated as once, few or many, or as a class when expanded; others skip it.

TRBV5-1	TRBJ2-6	NA	NA	CASSFRGRDSGANVLTF	TGCGCCAGCAGCTTCCGAGGGAGAGACTCTGGGGCCAACGTCCTGACTTTC
TRBV19	TRBJ1-4	NA	TRBD1	CASTAEDRGVWEKLFF	TGTGCCAGTACCGCTGAGGACAGGGGGGTTTGGGAAAAACTGTTTTTT
TRBV28	TRBJ1-4	once	NA	CASREAQEKLFF	TGTGCCAGTCGCGAGGCCCAGGAAAAACTGTTTTTT
TRBV4-1	TRBJ1-3	NA	NA	CASSQWADQGNTIYF	TGCGCCAGCAGCCAATGGGCGGATCAGGGAAACACCATATATTTT
TRBV5-1	TRBJ1-1	NA	NA	CASSLAGENTEAFF	TGCGCCAGCAGCTTGGCAGGGGAAAACACTGAAGCTTTCTTT
TRBV6-4	TRBJ2-3	NA	NA	CASSERGLGTDTQYF	TGTGCCAGCAGTGAACGCGGGTTGGGCACAGATACGCAGTATTTT
TRBV6-1	TRBJ2-2	NA	NA	CASLTWNTGELFF	TGTGCCAGCCTGACATGGAACACCGGGGAGCTGTTTTTT
TRBV2	TRBJ2-3	few	NA	CASSETDTQYF	TGTGCCAGCAGTGAGACAGATACGCAGTATTTT
TRBV29-1	TRBJ2-7	few	NA	CSVGPTNYEQYF	TGCAGCGTTGGTCCCACCAACTACGAGCAGTACTTC
TRBV29-1	TRBJ1-4	NA	TRBD1	CSARDSLLATNEKLFF	TGCAGCGCCCGGGACAGCCTCCTTGCAACTAATGAAAAACTGTTTTTT
TRBV4-1	TRBJ1-1	few	NA	CASSQGLLGRREGGFSGAEAFF	TGCGCCAGCAGCCAAGGTCTCTTGGGACGCCGGGAGGGCGGGTTTTCGGGCGCGGAAGCTTTCTTT
TRBV5-1	TRBJ2-2	NA	TRBD1	CASSYKQGPANTGELFF	TGCGCCAGCAGCTACAAACAGGGGCCAGCGAACACCGGGGAGCTGTTTTTT
TRBV21-1	TRBJ1-3	NA	NA	CASSGNTIYF	TGTGCCAGCAGCGGGAACACCATATATTTT
TRBV20-1	TRBJ2-1	NA	NA	CSAGTYNEQFF	TGCAGTGCGGGAACCTACAATGAGCAGTTCTTC
TRBV2	TRBJ2-7	once	NA	CASSVEKGEGEQYF	TGTGCCAGCAGTGTAGAAAAGGGGGAAGGCGAGCAGTACTTC
TRBV6-1	TRBJ2-7	NA	TRBD2	CASSALAGVDEQYF	TGTGCCAGCAGTGCACTAGCGGGAGTGGACGAGCAGTACTTC
TRBV7-2	TRBJ2-5	NA	NA	CASSNQQGPLRETQYF	TGTGCCAGCAGCAATCAGCAGGGGCCTCTGAGAGAGACCCAGTACTTC
TRBV10-3	TRBJ2-6	NA	NA	CAISDRQGSGANVLTF	TGTGCCATCAGTGACCGGCAGGGGTCTGGGGCCAACGTCCTGACTTTC
TRBV29-1	TRBJ1-2	NA	NA	CSVEFWDAGNGYTF	TGCAGCGTTGAGTTTTGGGACGCAGGAAATGGCTACACCTTC
TRBV5-1	TRBJ1-3	NA	NA	CASSLGSSDSGNTIYF	TGCGCCAGCAGCTTGGGGAGTTCGGACTCTGGAAACACCATATATTTT
TRBV4-2	TRBJ2-7	NA	TRBD2	CASSQGTSVLYEQYF	TGTGCCAGCAGCCAAGGGACTAGCGTCCTCTACGAGCAGTACTTC
TRBV7-2	TRBJ1-1	few	NA	CASSLASGLGNTEAFF	TGTGCCAGCAGCTTAGCGAGTGGGCTTGGGAACACTGAAGCTTTCTTT
TRBV25-1	TRBJ2-6	NA	NA	CASSDPSSGANVLTF	TGTGCCAGCAGTGATCCGAGTTCTGGGGCCAACGTCCTGACTTTC
TRBV9	TRBJ1-3	NA	NA	CASSVVGTPSSGNTIYF	TGTGCCAGCAGCGTAGTTGGGACACCGAGCTCTGGAAACACCATATATTTT
TRBV28	TRBJ2-7	NA	NA	CASRVGSYEQYF	TGTGCCAGCAGGGTAGGGTCCTACGAGCAGTACTTC
TRBV10-2	TRBJ2-6	NA	NA	CASSERQISGANVLTF	TGCGCCAGCAGTGAAAGGCAGATCTCTGGGGCCAACGTCCTGACTTTC
TRBV5-4	TRBJ1-1	NA	TRBD1	CASSTPPGQGIWTEAFF	TGTGCCAGCAGCACCCCCCCGGGACAGGGAATTTGGACTGAAGCTTTCTTT
TRBV9	TRBJ1-1	once	NA	CASSPLGGASTEAFF	TGTGCCAGCAGCCCCCTGGGGGGCGCGAGCACTGAAGCTTTCTTT
TRBV2	TRBJ2-5	NA	NA	CASRTRDTPRGTQYF	TGTGCCAGCAGGACCCGGGACACACCAAGGGGGACCCAGTACTTC
TRBV7-3	TRBJ2-2	NA	NA	CASSFSGGELFF	TGTGCCAGCAGCTTTAGTGGAGGGGAGCTGTTTTTT
TRBV7-8	TRBJ2-3	NA	NA	CASSLRLTDTQYF	TGTGCCAGCAGCTTAAGACTCACAGATACGCAGTATTTT